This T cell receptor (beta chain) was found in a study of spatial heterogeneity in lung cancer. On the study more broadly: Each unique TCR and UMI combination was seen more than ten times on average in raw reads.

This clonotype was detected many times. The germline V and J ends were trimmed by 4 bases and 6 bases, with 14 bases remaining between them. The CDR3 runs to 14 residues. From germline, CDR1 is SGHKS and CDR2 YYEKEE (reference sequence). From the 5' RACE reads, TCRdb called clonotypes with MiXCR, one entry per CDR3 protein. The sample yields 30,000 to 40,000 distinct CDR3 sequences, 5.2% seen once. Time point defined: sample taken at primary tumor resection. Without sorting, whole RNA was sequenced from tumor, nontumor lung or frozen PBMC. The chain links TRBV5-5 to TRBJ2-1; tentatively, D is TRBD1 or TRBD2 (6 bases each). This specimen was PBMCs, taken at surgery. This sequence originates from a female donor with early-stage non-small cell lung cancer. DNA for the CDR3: TGTGCCAGCAGCCGCCCGGGGGCGGGCAATGAGCAGTTCTTC. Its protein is CASSRPGAGNEQFF.